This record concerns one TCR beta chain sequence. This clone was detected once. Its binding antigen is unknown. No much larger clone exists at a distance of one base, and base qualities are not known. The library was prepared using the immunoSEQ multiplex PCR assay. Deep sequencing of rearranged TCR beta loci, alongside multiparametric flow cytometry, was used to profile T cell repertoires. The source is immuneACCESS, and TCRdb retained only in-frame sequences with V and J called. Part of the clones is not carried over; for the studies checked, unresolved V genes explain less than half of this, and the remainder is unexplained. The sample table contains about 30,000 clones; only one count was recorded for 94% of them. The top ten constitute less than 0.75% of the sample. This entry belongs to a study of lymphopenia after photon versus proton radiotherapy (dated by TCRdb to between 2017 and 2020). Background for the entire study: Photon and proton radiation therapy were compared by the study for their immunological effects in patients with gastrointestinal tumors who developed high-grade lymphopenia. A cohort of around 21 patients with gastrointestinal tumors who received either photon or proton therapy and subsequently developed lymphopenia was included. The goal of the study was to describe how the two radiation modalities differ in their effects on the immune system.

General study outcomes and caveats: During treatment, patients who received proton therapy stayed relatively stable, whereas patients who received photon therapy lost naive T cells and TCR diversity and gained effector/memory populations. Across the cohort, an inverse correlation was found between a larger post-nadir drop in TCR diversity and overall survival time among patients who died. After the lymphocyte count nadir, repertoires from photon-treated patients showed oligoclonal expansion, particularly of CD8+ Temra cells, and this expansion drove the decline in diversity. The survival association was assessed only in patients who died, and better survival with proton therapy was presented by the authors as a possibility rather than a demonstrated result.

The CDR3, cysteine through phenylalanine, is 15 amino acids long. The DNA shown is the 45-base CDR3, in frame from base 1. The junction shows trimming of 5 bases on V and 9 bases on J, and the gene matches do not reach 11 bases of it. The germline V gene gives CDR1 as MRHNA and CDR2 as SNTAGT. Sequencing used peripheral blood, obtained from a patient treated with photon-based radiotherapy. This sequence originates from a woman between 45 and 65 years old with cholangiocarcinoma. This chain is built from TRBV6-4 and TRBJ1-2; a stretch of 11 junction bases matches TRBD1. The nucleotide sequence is TGTGCCAGCAGTCCCCTCGGGGGGACAGGGGGAAGCTACACCTTC. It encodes CASSPLGGTGGSYTF.